This is a list of T cell receptor beta chains from one sample in a study of cytomegalovirus exposure and HLA in healthy donors. TCRdb keeps only in-frame clones here, not all; method: immunoSEQ multiplex PCR. This table lists about 110,000 clones. Sequencing was performed on PBMCs. All receptors derive from a man between 18 and 29 years old in good health and CMV-seronegative. CDR3s include the opening cysteine and the closing phenylalanine or tryptophan. D genes are given only for firm matches.

j_call d_call v_call cdr3_length cdr3_nt cdr3_aa
TRBJ1-5 . TRBV19 13 TGTGCCAGTAGTTGGGGGGTCGGTCAGCCCCAGCATTTT CASSWGVGQPQHF
TRBJ2-1 . TRBV18 15 TGTGCCAGCTCACCACCCGGGGAAAGATACAATGAGCAGTTCTTC CASSPPGERYNEQFF
TRBJ2-7 TRBD1 TRBV7-9 15 TGTGCCAGCAGCTCGTTTGGGACAGGCACCTACGAGCAGTACTTC CASSSFGTGTYEQYF
TRBJ1-5 . TRBV27 16 TGTGCCAGCAGTTTCCGCCCCCGGGGGAGCAATCAGCCCCAGCATTTT CASSFRPRGSNQPQHF
TRBJ1-4 TRBD1 TRBV7-9 14 TGTGCCAGCAGCCGACAGGGGGCTTATGAAAAACTGTTTTTT CASSRQGAYEKLFF
TRBJ2-7 . TRBV5-1 13 TGCGCCAGCAGCTCGGGCAGGGGCTACGAGCAGTACTTC CASSSGRGYEQYF
TRBJ1-1 . TRBV6-1 16 TGTGCCAGCAGTGGGTCCTACAGGGAACTGAACACTGAAGCTTTCTTT CASSGSYRELNTEAFF
TRBJ1-2 TRBD1 TRBV19 16 TGTGCCAGTACCCCCAACCAGGGGGAAACTAACTATGGCTACACCTTC CASTPNQGETNYGYTF
TRBJ2-7 TRBD1 TRBV5-4 19 TGTGCCAGCAGCGGTATAAGAGGACAGGGGGCGCGAACCTCCTACGAGCAGTACTTC CASSGIRGQGARTSYEQYF
TRBJ2-7 . TRBV6-1 14 TGTGCCAGCAGTGAATGGACATGGCCTAGCGAGCAGTACTTC CASSEWTWPSEQYF
TRBJ2-2 TRBD2 TRBV2 15 TGTGCCAGCAGTACTAGCGGGGGAGGCACCGGGGAGCTGTTTTTT CASSTSGGGTGELFF
TRBJ2-5 TRBD2 TRBV7-2 15 TGTGCCAGCAGGCCGACTAGCGGGAAACCGGAGACCCAGTACTTC CASRPTSGKPETQYF
TRBJ2-1 TRBD1 TRBV7-8 15 TGTGCCAGCAGCTTAGACGGACAGGGGTTCAATGAGCAGTTCTTC CASSLDGQGFNEQFF
TRBJ2-5 . TRBV7-9 13 TGTGCCAGCATCCGTAGCGGAGAAGAGACCCAGTACTTC CASIRSGEETQYF
TRBJ1-1 TRBD1 TRBV2 12 TGTGCCAGCAGGGAAACAGGGGGCGAAGCTTTCTTT CASRETGGEAFF
TRBJ2-5 TRBD1 TRBV5-1 15 TGCGCCAGCAGCTTGGCGGGACAGCCAGACGAGACCCAGTACTTC CASSLAGQPDETQYF
TRBJ1-1 . TRBV5-1 14 TGCGCCAGCAGCTTGGTCCTCGGTAACACTGAAGCTTTCTTT CASSLVLGNTEAFF
TRBJ2-2 TRBD1 TRBV27 13 TGTGCCAGCGCCCGACAGGGCACCGGGGAGCTGTTTTTT CASARQGTGELFF
TRBJ2-7 . TRBV7-6 15 TGTGCCAGCAGCTTAGGCCCAGGGGGGAACTACGAGCAGTACTTC CASSLGPGGNYEQYF
TRBJ1-6 TRBD1 TRBV30 16 TGTGCCTGGACTACAGGGGTGAGCTCCTATAATTCACCCCTCCACTTT CAWTTGVSSYNSPLHF
TRBJ1-4 TRBD1 TRBV4-1 14 TGCGCCAGCGGTCCTACAGGGGCAGGCGAAAAACTGTTTTTT CASGPTGAGEKLFF
TRBJ1-2 TRBD1 TRBV7-9 15 TGTGCCAGCAGGACTACCGGGACAGGGATCTATGGCTACACCTTC CASRTTGTGIYGYTF
TRBJ2-2 TRBD1 TRBV9 15 TGTGCCAGCAGCGTAGGACAGGGTACGGGCGGGGAGCTGTTTTTT CASSVGQGTGGELFF
TRBJ2-1 TRBD2 TRBV19 17 TGTGCCAGTAGTATGGGACTAGCGGGGAGGGGAGGCGATGAGCAGTTCTTC CASSMGLAGRGGDEQFF
TRBJ2-5 . TRBV2 17 TGTGCCAATGATCTGGGGCTAGCGACTATTAATCAAGAGACCCAGTACTTC CANDLGLATINQETQYF
TRBJ1-2 TRBD1 TRBV2 15 TGTGCCAGCAGTGAAGCCGGGGACAGGGTTAATGGCTACACCTTC CASSEAGDRVNGYTF
TRBJ1-1 TRBD1 TRBV7-8 15 TGTGCCAGCAGCCCGCGGACAGGGGTGAGAACTGAAGCTTTCTTT CASSPRTGVRTEAFF
TRBJ2-7 TRBD1 TRBV9 13 TGTGCCAGCAGCCCACGACAGGGGTGGGAGCAGTACTTC CASSPRQGWEQYF
TRBJ1-1 . TRBV6-5 14 TGTGCCAGCAGTTACAACGGGGGGCGCTCGGAAGCTTCCTTT CASSYNGGRSEASF
TRBJ2-1 . TRBV5-1 15 TGCGCCAGCAGCTACCTAGGGGGTGCATCCGATGAGCAGTTCTTC CASSYLGGASDEQFF
TRBJ1-1 . TRBV11-3 14 TGTGCCAGCAGCTTAGGAGGAGCGAACACTGAAGCTTTCTTT CASSLGGANTEAFF
TRBJ1-2 . TRBV5-5 15 TGTGCCAGCAGCTTGACTAGGGCGCCTAACTATGGCTACACCTTC CASSLTRAPNYGYTF
TRBJ1-2 TRBD1 TRBV6-1 13 TGTGCCAGCAGTCCTCCAGGGGGAAGGGGCTACACCTTC CASSPPGGRGYTF
TRBJ1-5 TRBD1 TRBV7-6 16 TGTGCCAGCAGCCCAGGGACAGGGTTCGGCAATCAGCCCCAGCATTTT CASSPGTGFGNQPQHF
TRBJ1-2 . TRBV15 15 TGTGCCACCAGCAGAGACTACAGGGATAACTATGGCTACACCTTC CATSRDYRDNYGYTF
TRBJ2-7 . TRBV6-5 14 TGTGCCAGCAGTTCTTCCCACAGAACCTACGAGCAGTACTTC CASSSSHRTYEQYF
TRBJ2-4 TRBD1 TRBV9 14 TGTGCCAGCAGCTCCCGGACAGGGGGGAACATTCAGTACTTC CASSSRTGGNIQYF
TRBJ1-1 TRBD1 TRBV5-1 14 TGCGCCAGCAGCGCACCCACAGGGGGCACTGAAGCTTTCTTT CASSAPTGGTEAFF
TRBJ2-7 TRBD1 TRBV19 15 TGTGCCAGTACCGGGGGAGCAGGGGGCAAGTACGAGCAGTACTTC CASTGGAGGKYEQYF
TRBJ2-7 TRBD2 TRBV5-1 15 TGCGCCAGCAGCTTAGAAAGCGGGAGCTTCTACGAGCAGTACTTC CASSLESGSFYEQYF
TRBJ2-1 TRBD2 TRBV15 16 TGTGCCACCAGCCAGGGTGTGGGGGGGTCCTACAATGAGCAGTTCTTC CATSQGVGGSYNEQFF
TRBJ2-1 . TRBV28 11 TGTGCCACCGCGACTCTAGCTGAGCAGTTCTTC CATATLAEQFF
TRBJ1-2 . TRBV14 13 TGTGCCAGCAGTCCTGCGGGACGTATGAGCTACACCTTC CASSPAGRMSYTF
TRBJ1-4 . TRBV2 15 TGTGCCAGCAGTGAACTGCAGGGGTTTAATGAAAAACTGTTTTTT CASSELQGFNEKLFF
TRBJ1-1 . TRBV19 15 TGTGCCAGTAGTCCGGACAGATGGGCGAACACTGAAGCTTTCTTT CASSPDRWANTEAFF
TRBJ1-5 TRBD1 TRBV6-1 15 TGTGCCAGCAGTGGGACAGGGGGTAGGAATCAGCCCCAGCATTTT CASSGTGGRNQPQHF
TRBJ2-5 . TRBV6-5 14 TGTGCCAGCGGGACCTCGGGAGTACGAGAGACCCAGTACTTC CASGTSGVRETQYF